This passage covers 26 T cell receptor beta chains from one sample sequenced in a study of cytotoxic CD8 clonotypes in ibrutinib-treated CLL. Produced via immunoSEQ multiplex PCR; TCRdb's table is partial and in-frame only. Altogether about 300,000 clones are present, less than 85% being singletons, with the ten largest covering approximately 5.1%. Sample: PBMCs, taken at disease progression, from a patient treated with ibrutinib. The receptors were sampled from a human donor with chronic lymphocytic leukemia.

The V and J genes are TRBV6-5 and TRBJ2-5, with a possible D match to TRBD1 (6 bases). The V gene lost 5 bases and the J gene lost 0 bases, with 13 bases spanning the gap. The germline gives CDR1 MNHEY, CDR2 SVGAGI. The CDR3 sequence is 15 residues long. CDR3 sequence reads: CASSRGQSYQETQYF. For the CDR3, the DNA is TGTGCCAGCAGTCGCGGACAGAGCTACCAAGAGACCCAGTACTTC.

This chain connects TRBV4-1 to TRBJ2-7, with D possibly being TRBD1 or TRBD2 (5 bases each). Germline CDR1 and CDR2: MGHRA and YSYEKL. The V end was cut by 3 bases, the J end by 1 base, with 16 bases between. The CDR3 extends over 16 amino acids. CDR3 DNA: TGCGCCAGCAGCCACCCCGGGACCCACCCATCCTACGAGCAGTACTTC. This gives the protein CASSHPGTHPSYEQYF.

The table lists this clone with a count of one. The CDR3 DNA is TGTGCCAGCAGTCCTCCCGGGAGGGGTGCAGATACGCAGTATTTT. As protein: CASSPPGRGADTQYF. The V and J genes are TRBV5-4 and TRBJ2-3; 8 nucleotides match TRBD2. V shed 5 bases and J 4 bases; nucleotides not matched to a gene: 9. The CDR3 is made up of 15 amino acids. Germline V gene lookup returns CDR1 SGHNT and CDR2 YYREEE (reference sequence). The variable domain in full, with the rest retrieved from reference TRBV5-4 and TRBJ2-3, is ETGVTQSPTHLIKTRGQQVTLRCSSQSGHNTVSWYQQALGQGPQFIFQYYREEENGRGNFPPRFSGLQFPNYSSELNVNALELDDSALYLCASSPPGRGADTQYFGPGTRLTVL.

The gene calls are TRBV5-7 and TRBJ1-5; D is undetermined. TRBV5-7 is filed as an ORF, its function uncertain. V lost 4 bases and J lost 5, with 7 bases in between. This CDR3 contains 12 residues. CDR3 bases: TGTGCCAGCAGCATTACACATCAGCCCCAGCATTTT. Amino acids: CASSITHQPQHF.

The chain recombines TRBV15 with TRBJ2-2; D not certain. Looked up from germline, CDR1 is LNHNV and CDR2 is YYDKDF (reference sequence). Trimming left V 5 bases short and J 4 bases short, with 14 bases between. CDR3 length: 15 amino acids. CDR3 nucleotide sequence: TGTGCCACCAGCCCCCCGGTAGGTAGCACCGGGGAGCTGTTTTTT. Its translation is CATSPPVGSTGELFF.

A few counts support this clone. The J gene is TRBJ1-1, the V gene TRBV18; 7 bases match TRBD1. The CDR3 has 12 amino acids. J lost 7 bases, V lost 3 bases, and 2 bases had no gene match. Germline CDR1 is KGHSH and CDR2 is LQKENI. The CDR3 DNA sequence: TGTGCCAGCTCACCGTGGGACAGTGAAGCTTTCTTT. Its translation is CASSPWDSEAFF. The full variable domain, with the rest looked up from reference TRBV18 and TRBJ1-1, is NAGVMQNPRHLVRRRGQEARLRCSPMKGHSHVYWYRQLPEEGLKFMVYLQKENIIDESGMPKERFSAEFPKEGPSILRIQQVVRGDSAAYFCASSPWDSEAFFGQGTRLTVV.

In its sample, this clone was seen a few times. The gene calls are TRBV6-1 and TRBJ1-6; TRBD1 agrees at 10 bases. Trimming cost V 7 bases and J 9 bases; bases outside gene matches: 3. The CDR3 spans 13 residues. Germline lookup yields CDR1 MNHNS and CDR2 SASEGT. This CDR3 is CASMGTGVSPLHF. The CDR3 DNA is TGTGCCAGCATGGGGACAGGGGTTTCACCCCTCCACTTT.

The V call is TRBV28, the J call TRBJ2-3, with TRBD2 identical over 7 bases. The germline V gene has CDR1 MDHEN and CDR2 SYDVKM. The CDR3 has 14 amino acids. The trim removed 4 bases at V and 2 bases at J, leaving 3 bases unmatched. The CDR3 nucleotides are TGTGCCAGCAGTTCCAGGGACTACACAGATACGCAGTATTTT. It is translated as CASSSRDYTDTQYF.

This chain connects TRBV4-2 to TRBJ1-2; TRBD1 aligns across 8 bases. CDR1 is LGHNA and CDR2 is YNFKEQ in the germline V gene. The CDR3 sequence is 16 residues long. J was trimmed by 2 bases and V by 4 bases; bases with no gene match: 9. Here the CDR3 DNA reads TGTGCCAGCAGCCCCCAGGAGGGACAGGTGAACTATGGCTACACCTTC. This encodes CASSPQEGQVNYGYTF.

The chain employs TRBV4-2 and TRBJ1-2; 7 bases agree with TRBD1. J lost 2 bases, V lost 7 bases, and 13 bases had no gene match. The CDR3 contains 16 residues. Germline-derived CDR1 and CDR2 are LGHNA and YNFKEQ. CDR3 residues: CASKYKAGQLNYGYTF. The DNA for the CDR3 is TGTGCCAGCAAATACAAAGCGGGACAGCTAAACTATGGCTACACCTTC.

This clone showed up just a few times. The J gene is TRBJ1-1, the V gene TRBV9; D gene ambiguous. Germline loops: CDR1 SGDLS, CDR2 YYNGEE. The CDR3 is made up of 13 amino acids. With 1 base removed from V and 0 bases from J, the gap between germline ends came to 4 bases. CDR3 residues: CASSVKMNTEAFF. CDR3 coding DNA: TGTGCCAGCAGCGTAAAGATGAACACTGAAGCTTTCTTT. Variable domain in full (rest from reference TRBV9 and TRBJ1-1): DSGVTQTPKHLITATGQRVTLRCSPRSGDLSVYWYQQSLDQGLQFLIQYYNGEERAKGNILERFSAQQFPDLHSELNLSSLELGDSALYFCASSVKMNTEAFFGQGTRLTVV.

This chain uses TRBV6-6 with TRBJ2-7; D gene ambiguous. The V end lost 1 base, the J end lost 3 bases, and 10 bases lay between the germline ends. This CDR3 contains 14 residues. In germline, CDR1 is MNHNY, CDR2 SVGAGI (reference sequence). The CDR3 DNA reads TGTGCCAGCAGTTACTTGGGCGGAAGCTACGAGCAGTACTTC. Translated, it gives CASSYLGGSYEQYF.

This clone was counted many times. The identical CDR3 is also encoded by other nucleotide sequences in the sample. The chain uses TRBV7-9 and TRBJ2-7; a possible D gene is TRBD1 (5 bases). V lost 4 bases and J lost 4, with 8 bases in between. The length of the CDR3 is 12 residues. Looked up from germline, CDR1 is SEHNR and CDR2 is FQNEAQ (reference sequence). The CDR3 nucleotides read TGTGCCAGCAGCTCTCAGGGTTACGAGCAGTACTTC. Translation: CASSSQGYEQYF.

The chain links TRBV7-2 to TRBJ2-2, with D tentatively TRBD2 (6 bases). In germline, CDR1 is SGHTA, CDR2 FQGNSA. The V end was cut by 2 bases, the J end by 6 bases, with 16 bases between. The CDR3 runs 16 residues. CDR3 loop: CASSLRLGGSAGELFF. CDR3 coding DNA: TGTGCCAGCAGCTTAAGGCTCGGGGGTTCGGCCGGGGAGCTGTTTTTT.

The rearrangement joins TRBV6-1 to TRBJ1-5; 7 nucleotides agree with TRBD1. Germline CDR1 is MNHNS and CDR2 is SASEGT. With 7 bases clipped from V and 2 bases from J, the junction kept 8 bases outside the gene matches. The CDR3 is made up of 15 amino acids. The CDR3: CASTPDRAGNQPQHF. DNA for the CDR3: TGTGCCAGCACTCCCGACAGGGCCGGCAATCAGCCCCAGCATTTT.

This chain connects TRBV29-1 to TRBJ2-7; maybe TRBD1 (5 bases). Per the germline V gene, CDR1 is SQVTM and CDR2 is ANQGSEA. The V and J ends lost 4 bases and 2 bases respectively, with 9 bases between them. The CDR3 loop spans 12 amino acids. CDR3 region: CSVGPRAYEQYF. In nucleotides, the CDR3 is TGCAGCGTTGGGCCCAGGGCCTACGAGCAGTACTTC.

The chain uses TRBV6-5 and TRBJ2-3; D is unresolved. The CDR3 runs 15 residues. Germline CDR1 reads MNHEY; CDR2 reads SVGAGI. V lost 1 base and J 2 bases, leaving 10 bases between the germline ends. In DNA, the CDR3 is TGTGCCAGCAGTTACTGGCACGGGCCCACAGATACGCAGTATTTT. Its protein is CASSYWHGPTDTQYF.

CDR3 sequence: CASSQGGHSVTDTQYF. The DNA of the CDR3 is TGTGCCAGCAGCCAAGGAGGCCATTCTGTGACAGATACGCAGTATTTT. This chain joins TRBV4-2 and TRBJ2-3; no reliable D call. CDR1 is LGHNA, CDR2 YNFKEQ, per germline. There are 16 residues in the CDR3. Trimming removed 1 base at V and 3 bases at J, with 14 bases between.

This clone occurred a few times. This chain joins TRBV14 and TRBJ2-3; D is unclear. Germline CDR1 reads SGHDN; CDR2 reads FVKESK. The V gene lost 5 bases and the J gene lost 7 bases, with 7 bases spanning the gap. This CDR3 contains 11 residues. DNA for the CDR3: TGTGCCAGCAGCACCCAGAATACGCAGTATTTT. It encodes CASSTQNTQYF.

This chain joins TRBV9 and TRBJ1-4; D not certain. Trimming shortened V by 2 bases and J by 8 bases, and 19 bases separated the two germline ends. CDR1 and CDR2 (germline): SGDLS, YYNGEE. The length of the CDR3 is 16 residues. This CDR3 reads CASSVTAGFPAEKLFF. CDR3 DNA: TGTGCCAGCAGCGTCACTGCGGGTTTCCCCGCGGAAAAACTGTTTTTT.

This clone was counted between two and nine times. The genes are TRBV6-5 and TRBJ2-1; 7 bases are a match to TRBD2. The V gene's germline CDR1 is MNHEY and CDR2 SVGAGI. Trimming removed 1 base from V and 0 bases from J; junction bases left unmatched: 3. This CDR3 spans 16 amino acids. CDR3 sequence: CASSYFRLASYNEQFF. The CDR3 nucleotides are TGTGCCAGCAGTTACTTCCGACTAGCCTCCTACAATGAGCAGTTCTTC.

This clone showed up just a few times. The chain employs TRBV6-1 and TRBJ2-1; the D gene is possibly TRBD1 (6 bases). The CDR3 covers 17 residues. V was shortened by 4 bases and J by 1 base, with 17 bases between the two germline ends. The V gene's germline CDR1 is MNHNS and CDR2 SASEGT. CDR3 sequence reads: CASSAFPYGQSYNEQFF. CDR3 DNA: TGTGCCAGCAGTGCGTTCCCCTATGGACAGTCCTACAATGAGCAGTTCTTC.

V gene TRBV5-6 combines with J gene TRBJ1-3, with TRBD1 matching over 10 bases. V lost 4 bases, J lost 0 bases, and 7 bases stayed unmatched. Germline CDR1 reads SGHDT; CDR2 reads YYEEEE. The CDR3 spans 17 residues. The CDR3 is CASSRDRGLLSGNTIYF. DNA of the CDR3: TGTGCCAGCAGCCGAGACAGGGGGCTCCTCTCTGGAAACACCATATATTTT.

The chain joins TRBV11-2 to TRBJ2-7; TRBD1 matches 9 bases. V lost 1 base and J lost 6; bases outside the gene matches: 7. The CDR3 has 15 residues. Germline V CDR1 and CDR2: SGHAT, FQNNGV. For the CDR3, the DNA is TGTGCCAGCAGCTTAGCCTACAGGGGGCGCGGCGAGCAGTACTTC. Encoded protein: CASSLAYRGRGEQYF.

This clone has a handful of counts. As DNA, the CDR3 is TGTGCCAGCAGCTCCACCCCGGGTAGGCAAGAGACCCAGTACTTC. Its protein product is CASSSTPGRQETQYF. The genes are TRBV7-6 and TRBJ2-5, with D unresolved. Germline V gene lookup returns CDR1 SGHVS and CDR2 FNYEAQ. Trimming took off 4 bases at V and 2 bases at J, with 14 bases between the two ends. This CDR3 spans 15 amino acids.

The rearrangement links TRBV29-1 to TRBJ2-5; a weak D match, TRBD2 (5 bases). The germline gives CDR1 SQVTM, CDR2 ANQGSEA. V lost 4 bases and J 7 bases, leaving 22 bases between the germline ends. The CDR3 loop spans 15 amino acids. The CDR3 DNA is TGCAGCGTTGGAACTTTAGGCGGGTACTTAGGGACCCAGTACTTC. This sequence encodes CSVGTLGGYLGTQYF.